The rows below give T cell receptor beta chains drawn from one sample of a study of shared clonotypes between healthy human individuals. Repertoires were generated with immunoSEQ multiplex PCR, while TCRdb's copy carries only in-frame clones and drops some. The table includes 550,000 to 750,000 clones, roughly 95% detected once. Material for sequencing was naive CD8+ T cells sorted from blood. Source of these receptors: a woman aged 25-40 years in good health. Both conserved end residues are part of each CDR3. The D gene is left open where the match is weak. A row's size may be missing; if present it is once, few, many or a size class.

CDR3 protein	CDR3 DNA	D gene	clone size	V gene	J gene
CASSQGFTSAREQYF	TGCGCCAGCAGCCAAGGGTTTACTAGCGCCCGCGAGCAGTACTTC	TRBD2	.	TRBV4-1	TRBJ2-7
CASSRENRASYEQYF	TGTGCCAGCAGTAGGGAGAACAGGGCCTCCTACGAGCAGTACTTC	.	.	TRBV28	TRBJ2-7
CASSPEREARLGETQYF	TGCGCCAGCAGCCCAGAGCGGGAGGCGCGATTGGGGGAGACCCAGTACTTC	TRBD2	.	TRBV5-1	TRBJ2-5
CATPQDRSDEKLFF	TGTGCCACCCCACAAGACAGGTCGGATGAAAAACTGTTTTTT	.	.	TRBV7-9	TRBJ1-4
CASSLETNTEAFF	TGCGCCAGCAGCTTAGAAACGAACACTGAAGCTTTCTTT	.	once	TRBV5-1	TRBJ1-1
CASSVGSGRGYEQYF	TGTGCCAGCAGCGTAGGCAGCGGGAGGGGTTACGAGCAGTACTTC	TRBD2	.	TRBV9	TRBJ2-7
CASSSWTSGPLSSYNEQFF	TGTGCCAGCAGCTCGTGGACTAGCGGGCCTCTCAGCTCCTACAATGAGCAGTTCTTC	TRBD2	.	TRBV7-8	TRBJ2-1
CASRLTGAYNEQFF	TGTGCCAGCAGACTAACAGGGGCCTACAATGAGCAGTTCTTC	TRBD1	.	TRBV28	TRBJ2-1
CASSLGEPYEQYF	TGTGCCAGCAGCTTAGGGGAGCCCTACGAGCAGTACTTC	.	.	TRBV11-1	TRBJ2-7
CASGRTGGNQPQHF	TGTGCCAGCGGAAGGACAGGGGGAAATCAGCCCCAGCATTTT	TRBD1	.	TRBV2	TRBJ1-5
CASSYSEGYGYTF	TGTGCCAGCAGTTACTCCGAGGGGTATGGCTACACCTTC	.	.	TRBV6-5	TRBJ1-2
CASSQVRITEAFF	TGCGCCAGCAGCCAAGTTAGGATCACTGAAGCTTTCTTT	.	.	TRBV4-1	TRBJ1-1
CASSYSEGNEQFF	TGTGCCAGCAGTTACTCTGAGGGCAATGAGCAGTTCTTC	.	.	TRBV6-5	TRBJ2-1
CASSPAGSSVFEQYF	TGTGCCAGCAGCCCGGCGGGCAGTTCAGTCTTCGAGCAGTACTTC	.	.	TRBV7-9	TRBJ2-7
CASSPRTGGQETQYF	TGCGCCAGCAGCCCCCGGACAGGGGGCCAGGAGACCCAGTACTTC	TRBD1	.	TRBV4-1	TRBJ2-5
CASSLAGGLYEKLFF	TGTGCCAGCAGCTTGGCCGGGGGACTCTATGAAAAACTGTTTTTT	.	.	TRBV5-5	TRBJ1-4
CASSYSQGASYEQYF	TGTGCCAGCAGTTACTCACAGGGGGCCTCCTACGAGCAGTACTTC	TRBD1	.	TRBV6-5	TRBJ2-7
CASSVDGRLTDTQYF	TGTGCCAGCAGCGTAGACGGGAGGTTAACAGATACGCAGTATTTT	TRBD2	.	TRBV9	TRBJ2-3
CASSQDFSGINSPLHF	TGTGCCAGCAGCCAAGATTTTTCAGGGATCAATTCACCCCTCCACTTT	.	.	TRBV4-2	TRBJ1-6
CASSGGRALNEQFF	TGTGCCAGCAGCGGCGGACGGGCTCTCAATGAGCAGTTCTTC	.	.	TRBV9	TRBJ2-1
CASSQPGQLVYEQYF	TGTGCCAGCAGCCAACCGGGACAGCTCGTCTACGAGCAGTACTTC	TRBD1	.	TRBV14	TRBJ2-7
CASSWDGNNEQFF	TGTGCCAGCAGTTGGGACGGAAACAATGAGCAGTTCTTC	.	.	TRBV25-1	TRBJ2-1
CASSSPPSGRGGETQYF	TGCGCCAGCAGCTCGCCCCCCAGCGGGAGGGGTGGAGAGACCCAGTACTTC	TRBD2	.	TRBV5-1	TRBJ2-5
CASSYIIAVRDEQFF	TGTGCCAGCAGTTACATTATCGCGGTCCGGGATGAGCAGTTCTTC	.	few	TRBV6-5	TRBJ2-1
CASSTIGTGSHGYTF	TGTGCCAGCAGTACTATAGGGACAGGGTCACATGGCTACACCTTC	TRBD1	.	TRBV27	TRBJ1-2
CASSLDGNTGELFF	TGTGCCAGCAGCTTAGATGGGAACACCGGGGAGCTGTTTTTT	.	.	TRBV7-6	TRBJ2-2
CASSLSSSGAYEQYF	TGTGCCAGCAGTTTATCTTCTAGCGGGGCCTACGAGCAGTACTTC	TRBD2	.	TRBV27	TRBJ2-7
CASSLRPSETGELFF	TGTGCCAGCAGCTTAAGGCCTAGCGAAACCGGGGAGCTGTTTTTT	.	.	TRBV11-2	TRBJ2-2
CASSINPPGHLYEQYF	TGTGCCAGCAGCATCAACCCACCGGGGCACCTCTACGAGCAGTACTTC	.	.	TRBV5-8	TRBJ2-7
CASSTWGGGSTDTQYF	TGTGCCAGCAGCACCTGGGGAGGGGGGAGCACAGATACGCAGTATTTT	.	.	TRBV5-4	TRBJ2-3
CATSQGVGDEQFF	TGTGCCACCAGCCAGGGGGTGGGGGATGAGCAGTTCTTC	TRBD1	.	TRBV15	TRBJ2-1
CASSLARLNQPQHF	TGTGCCAGCAGTTTAGCGCGACTCAATCAGCCCCAGCATTTT	.	.	TRBV28	TRBJ1-5
CASSNRDYTDTQYF	TGTGCCAGCAGCAACCGGGACTACACAGATACGCAGTATTTT	TRBD2	.	TRBV6-5	TRBJ2-3
CASSLGVTLSYEQYF	TGCGCCAGCAGCTTGGGGGTGACTCTATCCTACGAGCAGTACTTC	.	.	TRBV5-1	TRBJ2-7
CATSRDTAKSSYEQYF	TGTGCCACCAGCAGAGACACGGCTAAAAGCTCCTACGAGCAGTACTTC	.	.	TRBV15	TRBJ2-7
CASSLGLGTAQETQYF	TGTGCCAGCAGCTTAGGACTAGGGACAGCCCAAGAGACCCAGTACTTC	.	.	TRBV11-2	TRBJ2-5
CASSRQSGGSGNTEAFF	TGTGCCAGCAGCCGCCAGTCAGGGGGCTCGGGGAACACTGAAGCTTTCTTT	TRBD1	.	TRBV11-2	TRBJ1-1
CASIPKTQYF	TGTGCCAGCATCCCTAAGACCCAGTACTTC	.	.	TRBV21-1	TRBJ2-5
CASSPKGQQGWYEKLFF	TGTGCCAGCAGCCCCAAGGGCCAGCAGGGTTGGTATGAAAAACTGTTTTTT	.	.	TRBV21-1	TRBJ1-4
CASSPPGPQPQHF	TGTGCCAGTAGTCCCCCGGGACCGCAGCCCCAGCATTTT	.	once	TRBV19	TRBJ1-5
CASSLSTRRNTEAFF	TGTGCCAGCAGCTTATCGACAAGGAGGAACACTGAAGCTTTCTTT	.	.	TRBV7-9	TRBJ1-1